Below, one T cell receptor (beta chain) is given with its context. Its antigen remains unknown. CD45RO-negative CD8 cells positively selected for CCR7 made up the naive population, which excluded terminally differentiated effector memory CD45RA+ cells. The data were obtained in a study of shared clonotypes between healthy human individuals. Overall study results and limits: Sequencing of the sorted subsets was shown by rarefaction to be incomplete despite large depth. In general, naive subsets displayed greater estimated richness than memory subsets did.

The protocol was immunoSEQ multiplex PCR, while the TCRdb copy is restricted to in-frame clones and leaves out a portion. This table holds about 1,800,000 clones, roughly 94% found once. The V and J ends lost 5 bases and 4 bases, in that order; junction bases with no gene match: 7. In germline, CDR1 is PRHDT, CDR2 FYEKMQ (reference sequence). CDR3 length: 15 residues. Sequencing was carried out using naive CD8+ T cells sorted from blood. The TCR originated in a man aged 18 to 35 in good health. V gene TRBV13 combines with J gene TRBJ2-7; 11 bases are shared with TRBD1. DNA for the CDR3: TGTGCCAGCAGCCCGTCGGGACAGGGGGTATACGAGCAGTACTTC. Its protein product is CASSPSGQGVYEQYF.